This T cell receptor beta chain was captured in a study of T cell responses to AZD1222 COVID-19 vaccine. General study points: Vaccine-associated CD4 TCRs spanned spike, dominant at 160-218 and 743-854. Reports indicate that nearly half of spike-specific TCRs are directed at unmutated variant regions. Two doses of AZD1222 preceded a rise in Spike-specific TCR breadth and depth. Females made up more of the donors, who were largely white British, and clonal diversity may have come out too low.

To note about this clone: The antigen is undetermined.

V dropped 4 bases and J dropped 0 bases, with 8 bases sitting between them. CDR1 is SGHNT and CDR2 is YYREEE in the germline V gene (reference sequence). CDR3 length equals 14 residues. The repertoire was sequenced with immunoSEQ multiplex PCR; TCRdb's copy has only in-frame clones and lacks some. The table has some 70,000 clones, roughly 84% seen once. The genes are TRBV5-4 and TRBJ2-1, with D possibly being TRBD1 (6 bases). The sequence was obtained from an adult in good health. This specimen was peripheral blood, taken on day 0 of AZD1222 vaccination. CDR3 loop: CASSGGSSYNEQFF. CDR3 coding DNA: TGTGCCAGCAGCGGGGGCAGCTCCTACAATGAGCAGTTCTTC.